Each of the 5 T cell receptor beta chains below was sequenced from the same sample in a study of shared clonotypes between healthy human individuals. Naivety among CD8 cells was defined by CD45RO negativity and positive CCR7 selection, thereby excluding terminally differentiated effector memory CD45RA+ cells. The table came from immunoSEQ multiplex PCR; TCRdb's copy has only in-frame clones and leaves some out. The sample gives more than 600,000 clones, about 91% of which show up once; nearly 25% is in the top ten. The specimen was naive CD8+ T cells sorted from blood. These receptors were taken from a man aged 25 to 40 in good health.

The chain is built from TRBV27 and TRBJ2-7; TRBD1 aligns across 12 bases. This CDR3 comprises 16 residues. Germline V gene sequence: CDR1 MNHEY, CDR2 SMNVEV (reference sequence). The trim removed 5 bases at V and 2 bases at J, leaving 7 bases unmatched. The CDR3 loop reads CASSPGTGGFPYEQYF. The CDR3 DNA reads as TGTGCCAGCAGTCCCGGGACAGGGGGCTTCCCCTACGAGCAGTACTTC.

The chain links TRBV27 to TRBJ1-1, with unresolved D. The CDR3 length is 16 residues. Germline values: CDR1 MNHEY, CDR2 SMNVEV (reference sequence). The V end was cut by 4 bases, the J end by 0 bases, with 15 bases between. CDR3 sequence: CASSSVQTVMNTEAFF. The CDR3 coding sequence is TGTGCCAGCAGTTCCGTCCAGACGGTCATGAACACTGAAGCTTTCTTT.

The rearrangement links TRBV7-7 to TRBJ2-2, with 7 bases identical to TRBD1. The CDR3 has 15 amino acids. CDR1 SSHAT and CDR2 FNYEAQ come from the germline V gene (reference sequence). Trimming at V came to 5 bases and at J to 4 bases, leaving 7 bases not matched to a gene. The CDR3 loop reads CASSQRDSGTGELFF. In DNA form, the CDR3 reads TGTGCCAGCAGCCAACGGGACAGTGGCACCGGGGAGCTGTTTTTT.

V is TRBV9 and J is TRBJ2-7; 10 bases agree with TRBD1. The CDR3 loop spans 19 amino acids. With V trimmed by 1 base and J by 4 bases, 17 bases remained unmatched. CDR1 and CDR2 from the germline V gene are SGDLS and YYNGEE. The CDR3 nucleotides read TGTGCCAGCAGCGTATCGGGGACAGGGGCCGGTCATAGTAAGTACGAGCAGTACTTC. The encoded protein is CASSVSGTGAGHSKYEQYF. Combining the CDR3 with reference TRBV9 and TRBJ2-7 gives the whole variable domain DSGVTQTPKHLITATGQRVTLRCSPRSGDLSVYWYQQSLDQGLQFLIQYYNGEERAKGNILERFSAQQFPDLHSELNLSSLELGDSALYFCASSVSGTGAGHSKYEQYFGPGTRLTVT.

This rearrangement joins TRBV5-1 to TRBJ2-7, with D tentatively TRBD1 or TRBD2 (7 bases each). From germline, CDR1 is SGHRS and CDR2 YFSETQ. This CDR3 has 14 residues. The V gene lost 6 bases and the J gene lost 6 bases, with 19 bases spanning the gap. The CDR3, as DNA: TGCGCCAGCACCCTGGGGGAGGGGGCAGGCGAGCAGTACTTC. Translation: CASTLGEGAGEQYF.